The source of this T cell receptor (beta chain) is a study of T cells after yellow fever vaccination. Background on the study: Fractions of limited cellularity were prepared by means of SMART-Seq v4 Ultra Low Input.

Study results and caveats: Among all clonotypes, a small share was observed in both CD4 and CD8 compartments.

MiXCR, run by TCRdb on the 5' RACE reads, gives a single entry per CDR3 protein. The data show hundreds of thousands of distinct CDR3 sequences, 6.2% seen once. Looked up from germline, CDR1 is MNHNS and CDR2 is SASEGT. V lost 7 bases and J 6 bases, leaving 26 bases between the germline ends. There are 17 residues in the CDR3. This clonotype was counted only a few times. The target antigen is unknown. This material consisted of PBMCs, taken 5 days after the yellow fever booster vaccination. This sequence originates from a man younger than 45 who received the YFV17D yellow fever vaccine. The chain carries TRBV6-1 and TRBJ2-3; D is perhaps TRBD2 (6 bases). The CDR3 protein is CASTTPVPPMRGDTQYF. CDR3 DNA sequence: TGTGCCAGCACTACCCCCGTACCGCCAATGCGGGGCGATACGCAGTATTTT.